This TCR beta chain was documented in a study of response to subunit inactivated influenza vaccine. Study results and limitations: The authors suggested that few new T cells are recruited per seasonal influenza vaccination.

Per the germline V gene, CDR1 is DFQATT and CDR2 is SNEGSKA (reference sequence). The junction had 3 bases not matched to a gene; V was cut back by 4 bases and J by 4 bases. The CDR3 length is 13 residues. With respect to this clonotype: Its cognate antigen is unknown.

TCRdb reprocessed the RT-PCR reads via MiXCR and lists one record per CDR3 protein. The table shows about 300,000 distinct CDR3 sequences, with 20% to 25% occurring only once. V is TRBV20-1 and J is TRBJ1-4, with 7 bases that match TRBD1. This clonotype was obtained from a man between 50 and 75 years old who received an inactivated influenza vaccine. The sequencing used PBMCs from blood, collected approximately 20 months after vaccination. For the CDR3, the DNA is TGCAGTGCTACCCGACAGGGTAATGAAAAACTGTTTTTT. This encodes CSATRQGNEKLFF.